This T cell receptor (beta chain) derives from a study of cytomegalovirus exposure and HLA in healthy donors. Study background: Early released data had about 85 million unique TCRs, all coming from HLA-typed donors.

The CDR3 extends over 14 amino acids. V was cut by 0 bases and J by 0 bases, with 7 bases left in between. Germline V gives CDR1 SGHRS, CDR2 YFSETQ. Primers included in the PCR were 60 Vbeta and 13 Jbeta primers. The protocol was immunoSEQ multiplex PCR, while the TCRdb copy is restricted to in-frame clones and leaves out a portion. This sample has fewer than 200,000 clones, with around 78% found just once. The J gene is TRBJ2-7, the V gene TRBV5-1, with D possibly TRBD1 on 5 matching bases. This clonotype originated in a woman in her thirties in good health and CMV-seropositive. The sample taken for sequencing was PBMCs. The CDR3 protein is CASSLGTLSYEQYF. The CDR3 region has the DNA TGCGCCAGCAGCTTGGGGACACTCTCCTACGAGCAGTACTTC.